Below, 18 T cell receptor beta chains from the same sample are listed, as sequenced in a study of blood T cell repertoires in COVID-19. Method: immunoSEQ multiplex PCR; TCRdb's copy keeps in-frame clones and lacks some. The sample comprises about 300,000 clones, more than 70% of which are singletons, and 5.5% to 8% rests with the top ten. Sequences were obtained from peripheral blood. Receptor source: a woman in her thirties who had recovered from COVID-19.

This rearrangement joins TRBV19 to TRBJ1-6; TRBD1 matches at 7 bases. The germline CDR1 and CDR2 sequences are LNHDA and SQIVND (reference sequence). Losses at the gene ends were 6 bases for V and 7 bases for J; bases not matched to a gene: 12. This CDR3 is 16 amino acids long. The CDR3 sequence is CASRKVAGGRNSPLHF. The DNA of the CDR3 is TGTGCCAGTAGGAAGGTGGCAGGGGGAAGGAATTCACCCCTCCACTTT. The full variable domain, completed using reference TRBV19 and TRBJ1-6, is DGGITQSPKYLFRKEGQNVTLSCEQNLNHDAMYWYRQDPGQGLRLIYYSQIVNDFQKGDIAEGYSVSREKKESFPLTVTSAQKNPTAFYLCASRKVAGGRNSPLHFGNGTRLTVT.

This clone has more than one count but fewer than ten. The J gene is TRBJ1-5, the V gene TRBV19; no clear D. From germline, CDR1 is LNHDA and CDR2 SQIVND (reference sequence). The V end lost 7 bases, the J end lost 4 bases, and 8 bases lay between the germline ends. The CDR3 is 12 residues long. CDR3 sequence (DNA): TGTGCCAGTACTCGAGCGAATCAGCCCCAGCATTTT. Its protein is CASTRANQPQHF.

The V and J genes are TRBV19 and TRBJ2-5; the match to TRBD2 covers 7 bases. The V and J ends lost 6 bases and 5 bases, in that order; junction bases with no gene match: 21. The length of the CDR3 is 18 residues. The germline V gene has CDR1 LNHDA and CDR2 SQIVND (reference sequence). CDR3 sequence (DNA): TGTGCCAGTAGCCCTATTGGGATGAGCGGGAAAAAGGGGGAGACCCAGTACTTC. Its protein product is CASSPIGMSGKKGETQYF.

The rearrangement joins TRBV4-3 to TRBJ2-1; the match to TRBD2 covers 9 bases. Germline CDR1 and CDR2: LGHNA and YSLEER. The CDR3 loop spans 18 amino acids. V was pared by 0 bases and J by 2 bases, with 8 bases of the junction left unmatched. For the CDR3, the DNA is TGCGCCAGCAGCCAAGAAATCCCCGGGACTAGCACCTACAATGAGCAGTTCTTC. This codes for CASSQEIPGTSTYNEQFF.

This clone has only a few counts. V gene TRBV25-1 combines with J gene TRBJ1-6, with 9 positions matching TRBD1. V shed 3 bases, J shed 6 bases, and the junction held 3 bases outside the gene matches. The CDR3 contains 15 residues. Germline assignment: CDR1 MGHDK and CDR2 SYGVNS. CDR3 in amino acids: CASSEGTGFNSPLHF. The CDR3 DNA is TGTGCCAGCAGTGAGGGGACAGGGTTTAATTCACCCCTCCACTTT. The full variable domain, rest sourced from reference TRBV25-1 and TRBJ1-6, is EADIYQTPRYLVIGTGKKITLECSQTMGHDKMYWYQQDPGMELHLIHYSYGVNSTEKGDLSSESTVSRIRTEHFPLTLESARPSHTSQYLCASSEGTGFNSPLHFGNGTRLTVT.

V gene TRBV6-5 combines with J gene TRBJ2-2, with D maybe TRBD1 (5 bases). The germline V and J ends were trimmed by 6 bases and 1 base, with 6 bases remaining between them. The CDR3 runs 13 residues. The V gene's germline CDR1 is MNHEY and CDR2 SVGAGI. CDR3 region: CASRQGNTGELFF. The CDR3, as DNA: TGTGCCAGCAGGCAGGGGAACACCGGGGAGCTGTTTTTT.

V gene TRBV5-1 combines with J gene TRBJ2-2; a weak D match, TRBD2 (6 bases). Per the germline V gene, CDR1 is SGHRS and CDR2 is YFSETQ. The CDR3 has 16 residues. Trimming took off 0 bases at V and 2 bases at J, with 11 bases between the two ends. CDR3 region: CASSLGGTLNTGELFF. CDR3 DNA: TGCGCCAGCAGCTTGGGTGGGACTCTAAACACCGGGGAGCTGTTTTTT.

The gene calls are TRBV19 and TRBJ2-7; 9 nucleotides line up with TRBD1. The CDR3 has 14 residues. J lost 5 bases, V lost 5 bases, and 7 bases had no gene match. Per the germline V gene, CDR1 is LNHDA and CDR2 is SQIVND (reference sequence). The CDR3 is CASSRGQGVDEQYF. For the CDR3, the DNA is TGTGCCAGTAGTCGGGGACAGGGAGTGGACGAGCAGTACTTC.

Of note for this clone: A junction end diverges from the germline sequence, so it may reflect a read error. The chain is built from TRBV7-2 and TRBJ1-1; D is ambiguous. Germline values: CDR1 SGHTA, CDR2 FQGNSA. This CDR3 comprises 13 residues. The CDR3 bases are TGTGCCAGCAGCTTTGTGGTGAGCACTGAAACTTTCTTT. Protein sequence: CASSFVVSTETFF. Variable domain in full (rest from reference TRBV7-2 and TRBJ1-1): GAGVSQSPSNKVTEKGKDVELRCDPISGHTALYWYRQSLGQGLEFLIYFQGNSAPDKSGLPSDRFSAERTGGSVSTLTIQRTQQEDSAVYLCASSFVVSTETFFGQGTRLTVV.

The genes are TRBV14 and TRBJ1-1; 7 bases map to TRBD1. The V gene end was trimmed by 4 bases and the J gene end by 4 bases; junction bases not matched to a gene: 3. This CDR3 has 13 residues. Per the germline V gene, CDR1 is SGHDN and CDR2 is FVKESK. The CDR3 loop is CASSLQGFTEAFF. The CDR3 DNA reads as TGTGCCAGCAGCCTACAGGGGTTCACTGAAGCTTTCTTT.

The V and J genes are TRBV14 and TRBJ2-3; weak D call: TRBD2 (6 bases). This CDR3 is 21 amino acids long. V shed 4 bases and J shed 0 bases, with 29 bases lying between them. Germline CDR1 is SGHDN and CDR2 is FVKESK. The CDR3, as DNA: TGTGCCAGCAGCCGGAGCCGCGGGACCGCCCCCACCCCGATTAGCACAGATACGCAGTATTTT. It encodes CASSRSRGTAPTPISTDTQYF.

The chain carries TRBV4-3 and TRBJ2-2, with D possibly being TRBD2 (5 bases). Trimming left V 4 bases short and J 7 bases short, with 13 bases between. CDR3 size: 14 residues. The germline gives CDR1 LGHNA, CDR2 YSLEER. CDR3 residues: CASSRQHEGGELFF. DNA for the CDR3: TGCGCCAGCAGCCGCCAGCACGAGGGCGGGGAGCTGTTTTTT.

The table lists this clone with many counts. The chain links TRBV19 to TRBJ2-3, with D possibly being TRBD1 (5 bases). V was pared by 10 bases and J by 1 base, with 12 bases between. CDR1 and CDR2 (germline): LNHDA, SQIVND (reference sequence). CDR3 length: 13 residues. CDR3 amino acids: CANNSQGTDTQYF. CDR3 coding DNA: TGTGCCAACAACTCACAGGGCACAGATACGCAGTATTTT.

This chain uses TRBV30 with TRBJ1-6, with D tentatively TRBD1 (6 bases). Trimming left V 3 bases short and J 6 bases short, with 12 bases between. This CDR3 spans 14 amino acids. Germline lookup yields CDR1 GTSNPN and CDR2 SVGIG (reference sequence). CDR3 bases: TGTGCCTGGAGCCCCCGGACAGTTAATTCACCCCTCCACTTT. Its protein is CAWSPRTVNSPLHF.

This sequence joins TRBV4-1 and TRBJ2-3; 8 bases are shared with TRBD2. CDR3 length: 17 amino acids. CDR1 is MGHRA, CDR2 YSYEKL, per germline. V lost 5 bases, J lost 2 bases, and 12 bases stayed unmatched. The CDR3 is CASSYFSGTSFTDTQYF. The CDR3, as DNA: TGCGCCAGCAGCTATTTTTCAGGGACTAGTTTCACAGATACGCAGTATTTT.

The chain uses TRBV11-1 and TRBJ2-7, with 7 bases fitting TRBD1. This CDR3 comprises 14 residues. From germline, CDR1 is SGHAT and CDR2 FQDESV (reference sequence). With 7 bases clipped from V and 4 bases from J, the junction kept 10 bases outside the gene matches. The CDR3 spells CASNPTGRSYEQYF. CDR3 coding DNA: TGTGCCAGCAACCCGACAGGGCGGTCGTACGAGCAGTACTTC.

The chain joins TRBV5-1 to TRBJ2-1; 9 bases agree with TRBD2. V lost 1 base to trimming and J lost 4 bases; unmatched junction nucleotides: 12. The CDR3 is 18 amino acids. The germline gives CDR1 SGHRS, CDR2 YFSETQ. DNA of the CDR3: TGCGCCAGCAGCTTGCGAGCTTCGGCTAGCGGGGCTTACAATGAGCAGTTCTTC. Protein sequence: CASSLRASASGAYNEQFF.

This clone showed up just once. The rearrangement links TRBV28 to TRBJ2-3, with 7 bases lining up with TRBD2. Germline loops: CDR1 MDHEN, CDR2 SYDVKM. V gave up 7 bases and J gave up 2 bases; unmatched junction bases: 15. This CDR3 spans 17 amino acids. Written as DNA, the CDR3 is TGTGCCAGCAATCTGGGGGGGAGGGCCCCCCCCACAGATACGCAGTATTTT. Translation: CASNLGGRAPPTDTQYF.